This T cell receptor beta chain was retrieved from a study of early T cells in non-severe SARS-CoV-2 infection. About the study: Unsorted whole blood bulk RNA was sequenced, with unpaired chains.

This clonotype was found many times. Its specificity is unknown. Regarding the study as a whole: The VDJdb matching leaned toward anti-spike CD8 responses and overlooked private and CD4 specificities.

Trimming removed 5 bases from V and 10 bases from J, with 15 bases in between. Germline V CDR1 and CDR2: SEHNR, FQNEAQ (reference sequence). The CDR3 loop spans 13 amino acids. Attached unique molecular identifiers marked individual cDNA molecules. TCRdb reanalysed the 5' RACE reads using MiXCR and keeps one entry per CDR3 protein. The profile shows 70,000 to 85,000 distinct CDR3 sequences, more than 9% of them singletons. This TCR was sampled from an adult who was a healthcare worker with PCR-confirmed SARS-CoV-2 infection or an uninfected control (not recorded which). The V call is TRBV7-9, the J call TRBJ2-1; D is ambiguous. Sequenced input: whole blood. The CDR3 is CASSTDRVAEQFF. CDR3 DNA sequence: TGTGCCAGCAGCACCGACCGGGTGGCAGAGCAGTTCTTC.